This paragraph covers one T cell receptor (beta chain) sequence. What it binds is not known. Some clones are missing from TCRdb's copy, which holds only in-frame ones; the method was immunoSEQ multiplex PCR. The table records some 19,000 clones, about 82% of them present only once. The data derive from a study of OX40 agonist ivuxolimab in advanced cancers. Study results and limitations: Expansion of clones was among the lowest in partial responders at 0.1-3.0 mg/kg.

CDR1 SGHRS and CDR2 YFSETQ come from the germline V gene. Deletions cut 4 bases from V and 7 bases from J, with 11 bases between. CDR3 length: 12 amino acids. The rearrangement links TRBV5-1 to TRBJ1-1, with D possibly TRBD1 on 5 matching bases. The TCR originated in an adult with an advanced solid tumor such as melanoma, head and neck, liver or kidney cancer. The specimen comprised CD4+ or CD8+ T cells sorted from blood, sampled in a trial of the OX40 agonist ivuxolimab. In DNA, the CDR3 is TGCGCCAGCAGCGGACACAGCTATGAAGCTTTCTTT. Its translation is CASSGHSYEAFF.